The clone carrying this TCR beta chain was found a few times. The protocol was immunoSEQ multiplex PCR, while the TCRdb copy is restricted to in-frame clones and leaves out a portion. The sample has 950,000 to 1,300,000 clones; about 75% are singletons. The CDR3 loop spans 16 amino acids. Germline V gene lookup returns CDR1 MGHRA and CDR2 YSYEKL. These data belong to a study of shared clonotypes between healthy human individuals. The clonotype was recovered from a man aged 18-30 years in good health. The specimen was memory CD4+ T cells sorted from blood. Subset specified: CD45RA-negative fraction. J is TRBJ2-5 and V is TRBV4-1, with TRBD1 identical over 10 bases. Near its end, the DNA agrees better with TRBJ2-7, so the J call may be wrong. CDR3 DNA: TGCGCCAGCAGCCAGACCGGGACAGGGGAATTCAACGAGCAGTACTTC. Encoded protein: CASSQTGTGEFNEQYF.